The entry below gives a single T cell receptor beta chain sequence along with its context. What it binds is unknown. The junction does not match germline at one end; this may be a read error. The sample is drawn from a study of blood T cells in healthy people across ages. The CDR3 consists of 14 residues. In germline, CDR1 is SQVTM, CDR2 ANQGSEA. Study-level results: Because donor CMV status was unknown, expanded clonotype changes were possibly confounded.

Combining a sample-barcoded 5' primer with a J-beta primer mix, a second PCR ran for 7 to 11 cycles. TCRdb analysed the 5' RACE reads with MiXCR anew, one entry per CDR3 protein. The sample includes 750,000 to 850,000 distinct CDR3 sequences, roughly 25% of them seen just once. This sample also appeared in a second study, on T cells of mothers and their children. As reported in that work: The people who donated were a few healthy Caucasian mothers and their six children. Each mother yielded more than 9 million TCR beta CDR3 reads. Each child yielded some 3 million reads. Related mother-child pairs showed slightly higher but non-significant overlap than unrelated pairs.

The clonotype comes from a boy younger than 18 in good health. Material for sequencing was blood. This chain links TRBV29-1 with TRBJ2-6, with D perhaps matching TRBD1 (6 bases). In DNA, the CDR3 is TGCAGCGTGACCCAGGGGTCTGGGGCCAACGTCCCGACTTTC. This encodes CSVTQGSGANVPTF.